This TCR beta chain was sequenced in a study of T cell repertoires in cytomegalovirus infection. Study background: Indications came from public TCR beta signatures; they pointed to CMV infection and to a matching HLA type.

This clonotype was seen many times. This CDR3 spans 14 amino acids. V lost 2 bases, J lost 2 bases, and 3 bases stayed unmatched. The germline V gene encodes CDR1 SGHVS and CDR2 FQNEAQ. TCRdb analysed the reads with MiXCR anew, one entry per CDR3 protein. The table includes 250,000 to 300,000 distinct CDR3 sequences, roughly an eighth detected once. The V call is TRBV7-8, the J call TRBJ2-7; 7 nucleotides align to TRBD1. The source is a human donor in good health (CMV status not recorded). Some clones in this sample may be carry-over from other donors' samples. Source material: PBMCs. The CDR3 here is CASSLYDRAYEQYF. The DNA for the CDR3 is TGTGCCAGCAGCTTATACGACAGGGCCTACGAGCAGTACTTC. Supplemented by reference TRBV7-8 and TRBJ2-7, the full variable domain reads GAGVSQSPRYKVAKRGQDVALRCDPISGHVSLFWYQQALGQGPEFLTYFQNEAQLDKSGLPSDRFFAERPEGSVSTLKIQRTQQEDSAVYLCASSLYDRAYEQYFGPGTRLTVT.